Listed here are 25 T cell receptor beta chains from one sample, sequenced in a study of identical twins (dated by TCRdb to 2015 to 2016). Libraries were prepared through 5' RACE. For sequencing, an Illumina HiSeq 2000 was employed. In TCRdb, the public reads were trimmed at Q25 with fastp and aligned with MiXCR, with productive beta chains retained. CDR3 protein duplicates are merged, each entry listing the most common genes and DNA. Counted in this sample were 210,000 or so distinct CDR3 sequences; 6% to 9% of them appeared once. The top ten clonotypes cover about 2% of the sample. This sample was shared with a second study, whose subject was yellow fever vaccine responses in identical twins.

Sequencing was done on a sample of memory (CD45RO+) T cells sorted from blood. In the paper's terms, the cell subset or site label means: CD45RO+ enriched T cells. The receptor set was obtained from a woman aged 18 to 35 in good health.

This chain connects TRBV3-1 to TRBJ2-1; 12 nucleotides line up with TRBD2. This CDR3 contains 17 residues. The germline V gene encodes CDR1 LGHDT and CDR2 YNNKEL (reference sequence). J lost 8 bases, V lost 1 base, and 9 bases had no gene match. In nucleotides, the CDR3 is TGTGCCAGCAGCCAAGTGACGACTAGCGGGAGTAGATATGAGCAGTTCTTC. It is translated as CASSQVTTSGSRYEQFF.

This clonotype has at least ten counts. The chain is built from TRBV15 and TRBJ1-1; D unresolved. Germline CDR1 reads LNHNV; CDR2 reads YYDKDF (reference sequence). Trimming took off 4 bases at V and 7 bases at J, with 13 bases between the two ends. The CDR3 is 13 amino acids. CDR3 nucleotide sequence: TGTGCCACCAGCATCCAAACCGAGAGTGAAGCTTTCTTT. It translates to CATSIQTESEAFF.

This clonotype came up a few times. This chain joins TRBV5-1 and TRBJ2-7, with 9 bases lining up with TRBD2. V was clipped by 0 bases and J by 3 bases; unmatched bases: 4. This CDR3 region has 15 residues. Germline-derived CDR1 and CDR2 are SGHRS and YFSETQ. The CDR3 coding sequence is TGCGCCAGCAGCTTGGTTAGCGGGGGTGGCTACGAGCAGTACTTC. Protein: CASSLVSGGGYEQYF.

This CDR3 reads CTSSQVGLAMDTQYF. Written as DNA, the CDR3 is TGCACCAGCAGCCAAGTGGGACTAGCGATGGATACGCAGTATTTT. This chain joins TRBV1 and TRBJ2-3; the table's D gene call, TRBD2, was not cross checked with the DNA. TRBV1 is a listed pseudogene. The length of the CDR3 is 15 residues.

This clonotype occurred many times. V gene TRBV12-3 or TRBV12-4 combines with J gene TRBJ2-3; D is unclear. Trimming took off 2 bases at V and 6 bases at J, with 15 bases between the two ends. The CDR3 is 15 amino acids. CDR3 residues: CASSLTEVLGDTQYF. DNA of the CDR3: TGTGCCAGCAGTTTAACGGAAGTTCTCGGGGATACGCAGTATTTT.

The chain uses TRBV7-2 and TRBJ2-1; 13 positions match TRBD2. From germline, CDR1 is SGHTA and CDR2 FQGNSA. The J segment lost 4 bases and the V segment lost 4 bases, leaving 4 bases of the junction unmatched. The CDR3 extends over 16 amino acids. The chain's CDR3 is CASSSRTSGGYNEQFF. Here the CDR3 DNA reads TGTGCCAGCAGCTCCCGGACTAGCGGGGGATACAATGAGCAGTTCTTC.

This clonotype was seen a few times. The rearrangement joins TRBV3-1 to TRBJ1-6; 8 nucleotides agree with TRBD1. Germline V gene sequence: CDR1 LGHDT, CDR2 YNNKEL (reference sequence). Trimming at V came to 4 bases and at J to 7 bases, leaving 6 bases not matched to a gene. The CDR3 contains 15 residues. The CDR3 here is CASSPRTGSNSPLHF. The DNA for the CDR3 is TGTGCCAGCAGCCCTCGGACAGGGTCCAATTCACCCCTCCACTTT. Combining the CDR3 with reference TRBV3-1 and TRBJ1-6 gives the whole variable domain DTAVSQTPKYLVTQMGNDKSIKCEQNLGHDTMYWYKQDSKKFLKIMFSYNNKELIINETVPNRFSPKSPDKAHLNLHINSLELGDSAVYFCASSPRTGSNSPLHFGNGTRLTVT.

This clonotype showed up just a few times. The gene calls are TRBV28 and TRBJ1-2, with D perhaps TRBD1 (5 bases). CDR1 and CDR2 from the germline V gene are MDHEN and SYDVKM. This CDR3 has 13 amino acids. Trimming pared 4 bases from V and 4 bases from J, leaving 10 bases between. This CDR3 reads CASSSNRIYGYTF. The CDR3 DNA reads TGTGCCAGCAGTTCTAACAGGATCTATGGCTACACCTTC.

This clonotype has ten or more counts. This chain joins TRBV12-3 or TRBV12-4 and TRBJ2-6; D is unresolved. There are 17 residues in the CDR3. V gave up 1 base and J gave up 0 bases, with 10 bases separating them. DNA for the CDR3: TGTGCCAGCAGTTTAGATTTCCTCGGCTCTGGGGCCAACGTCCTGACTTTC. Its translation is CASSLDFLGSGANVLTF.

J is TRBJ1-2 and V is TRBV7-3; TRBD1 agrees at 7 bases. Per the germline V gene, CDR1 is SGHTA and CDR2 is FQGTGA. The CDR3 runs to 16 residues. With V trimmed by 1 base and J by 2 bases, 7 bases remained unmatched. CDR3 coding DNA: TGTGCCAGCAGCTTAAGGCCGGGACAGAAAAACTATGGCTACACCTTC. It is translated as CASSLRPGQKNYGYTF.

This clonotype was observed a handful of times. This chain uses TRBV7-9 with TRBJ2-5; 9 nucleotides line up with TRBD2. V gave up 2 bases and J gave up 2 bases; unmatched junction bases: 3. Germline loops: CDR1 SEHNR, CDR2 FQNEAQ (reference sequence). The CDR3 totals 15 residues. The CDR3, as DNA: TGTGCCAGCAGCTTATCAGCGGGAGGACAAGAGACCCAGTACTTC. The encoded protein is CASSLSAGGQETQYF.

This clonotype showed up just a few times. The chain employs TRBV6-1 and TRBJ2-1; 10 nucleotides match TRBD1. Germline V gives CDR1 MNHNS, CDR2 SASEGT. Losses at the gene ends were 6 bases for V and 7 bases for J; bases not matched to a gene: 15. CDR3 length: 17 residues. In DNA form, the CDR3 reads TGTGCCAGCAGAATATCACTTGGGACAGGGGTTAGGAATGAGCAGTTCTTC. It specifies CASRISLGTGVRNEQFF.

CDR3 loop: CASSLRTGGLETQYF. CDR3 sequence (DNA): TGCGCCAGCAGCTTACGGACAGGAGGACTGGAGACCCAGTACTTC. This chain uses TRBV5-1 with TRBJ2-5; 7 bases agree with TRBD1. Germline loops: CDR1 SGHRS, CDR2 YFSETQ. J was trimmed by 5 bases and V by 2 bases; bases with no gene match: 9. The CDR3 is 15 residues long.

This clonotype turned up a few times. The CDR3 DNA is TGTGCCAGCAGTTACAGCGGGGAGGGGCAGTTCTTC. Translating gives CASSYSGEGQFF. The gene calls are TRBV7-2 and TRBJ2-1; 7 bases fit TRBD2. This CDR3 region has 12 residues. The germline V gene has CDR1 SGHTA and CDR2 FQGNSA. The V and J ends lost 6 bases and 12 bases, in that order; junction bases with no gene match: 8.

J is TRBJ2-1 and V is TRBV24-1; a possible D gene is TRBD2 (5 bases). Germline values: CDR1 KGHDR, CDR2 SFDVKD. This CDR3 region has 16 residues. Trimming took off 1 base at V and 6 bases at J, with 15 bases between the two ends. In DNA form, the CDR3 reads TGTGCCACCAGTGATTTTGCGAGCGCGGGCTTCAATGAGCAGTTCTTC. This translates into CATSDFASAGFNEQFF.

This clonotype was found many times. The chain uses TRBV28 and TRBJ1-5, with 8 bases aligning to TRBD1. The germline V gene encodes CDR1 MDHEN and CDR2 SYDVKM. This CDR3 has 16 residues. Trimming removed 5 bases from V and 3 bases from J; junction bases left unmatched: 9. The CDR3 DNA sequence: TGTGCCAGCAGTCCCCCGGGACAGGACCTCAATCAGCCCCAGCATTTT. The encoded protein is CASSPPGQDLNQPQHF.

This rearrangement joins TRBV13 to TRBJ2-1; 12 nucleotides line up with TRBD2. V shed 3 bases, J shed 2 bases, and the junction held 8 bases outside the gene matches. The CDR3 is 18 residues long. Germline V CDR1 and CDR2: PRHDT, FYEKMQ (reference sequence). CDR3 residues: CASSFLAGGPGAYNEQFF. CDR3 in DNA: TGTGCCAGCAGCTTTCTAGCGGGGGGGCCTGGGGCCTACAATGAGCAGTTCTTC. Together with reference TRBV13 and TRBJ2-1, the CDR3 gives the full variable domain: AAGVIQSPRHLIKEKRETATLKCYPIPRHDTVYWYQQGPGQDPQFLISFYEKMQSDKGSIPDRFSAQQFSDYHSELNMSSLELGDSALYFCASSFLAGGPGAYNEQFFGPGTRLTVL.

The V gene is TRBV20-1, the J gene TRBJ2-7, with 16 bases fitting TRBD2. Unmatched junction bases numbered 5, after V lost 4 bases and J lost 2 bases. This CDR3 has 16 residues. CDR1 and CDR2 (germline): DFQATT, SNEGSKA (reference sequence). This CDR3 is CSATPGTSGRAYEQYF. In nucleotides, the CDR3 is TGCAGTGCTACCCCTGGGACTAGCGGGAGGGCCTACGAGCAGTACTTC.

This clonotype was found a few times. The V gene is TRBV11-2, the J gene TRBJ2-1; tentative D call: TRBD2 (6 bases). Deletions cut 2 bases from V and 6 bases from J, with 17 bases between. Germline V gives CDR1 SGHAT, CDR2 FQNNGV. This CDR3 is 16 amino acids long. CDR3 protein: CASSLMAGKAVNEQFF. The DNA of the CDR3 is TGTGCCAGCAGCTTAATGGCGGGAAAGGCGGTCAATGAGCAGTTCTTC.

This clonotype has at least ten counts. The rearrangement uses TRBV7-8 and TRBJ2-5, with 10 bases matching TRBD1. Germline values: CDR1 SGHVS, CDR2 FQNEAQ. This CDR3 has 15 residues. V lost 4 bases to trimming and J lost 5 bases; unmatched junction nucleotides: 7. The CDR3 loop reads CASSSDRGHGETQYF. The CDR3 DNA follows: TGTGCCAGCAGCTCCGACAGGGGGCATGGGGAGACCCAGTACTTC.

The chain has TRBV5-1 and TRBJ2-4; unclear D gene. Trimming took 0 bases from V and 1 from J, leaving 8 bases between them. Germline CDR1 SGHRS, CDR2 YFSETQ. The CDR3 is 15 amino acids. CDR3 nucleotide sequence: TGCGCCAGCAGCTTGGACGTGGGGGCCAAAAACATTCAGTACTTC. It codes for CASSLDVGAKNIQYF.

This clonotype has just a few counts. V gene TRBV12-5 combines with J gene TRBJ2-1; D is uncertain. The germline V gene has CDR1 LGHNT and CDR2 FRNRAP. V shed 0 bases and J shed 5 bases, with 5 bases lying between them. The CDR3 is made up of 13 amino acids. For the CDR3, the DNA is TGTGCTAGTGGTTTGGTCCCCCACAATGAGCAGTTCTTC. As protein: CASGLVPHNEQFF.

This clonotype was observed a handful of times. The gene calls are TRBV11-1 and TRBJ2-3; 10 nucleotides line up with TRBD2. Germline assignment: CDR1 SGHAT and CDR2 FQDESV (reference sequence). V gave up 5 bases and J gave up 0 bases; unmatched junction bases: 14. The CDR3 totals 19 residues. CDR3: CASSQLTSGKPSSTDTQYF. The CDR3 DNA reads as TGTGCCAGCAGCCAACTAACTAGCGGGAAACCTTCTAGCACAGATACGCAGTATTTT.

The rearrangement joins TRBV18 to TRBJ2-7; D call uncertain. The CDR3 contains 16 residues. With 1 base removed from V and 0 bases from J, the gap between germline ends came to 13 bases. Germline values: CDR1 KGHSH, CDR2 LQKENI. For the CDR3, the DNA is TGTGCCAGCTCACCACTGCCGCAGGCGAGCTCCTACGAGCAGTACTTC. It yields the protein CASSPLPQASSYEQYF.

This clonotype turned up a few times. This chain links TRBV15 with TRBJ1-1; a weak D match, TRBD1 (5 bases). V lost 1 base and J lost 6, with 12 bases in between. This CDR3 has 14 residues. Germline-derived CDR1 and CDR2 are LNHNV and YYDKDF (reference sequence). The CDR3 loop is CATSRGGVGAEAFF. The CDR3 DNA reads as TGTGCCACCAGCAGAGGGGGGGTAGGCGCTGAAGCTTTCTTT.